This TCR beta chain was retrieved from a study of identical twins (dated by TCRdb to 2016 to 2018). A note on the overall study: To test whether fetal clonotypes persist, the study used deep sequencing on TCR alpha and beta repertoires from monozygotic twins, unrelated adults of various ages, and cord blood. To rule out contamination, replicate twin experiments were performed at different times with different library preparation protocols. The paper's findings and limits, for the study overall: In monozygotic twins, out-of-frame TCR alpha sharing was systematically underestimated by recombination models, although the models agreed with sharing between unrelated individuals. Out-of-frame TCR alpha sequences shared between twins showed an excess of low generation-probability sequences compared with coincidental sharing between unrelated individuals. In beta out-of-frame sequences, excess twin sharing was weaker, because having fewer shared sequences lowered the signal-to-noise ratio. Conclusions relied on cross-sectional statistical analysis, since the same donors could not be followed over many years. Fewer insertions were carried by abundant cord blood beta clonotypes, a similar but weaker trend appeared in young adult naive repertoires, and no such trend appeared in memory repertoires. Invariant T cells such as MAIT and iNKT could partly confound zero-insertion analyses, though diverse VJ usage argued against this for most clonotypes.

In its sample, this clonotype was seen a few times. Its antigen specificity is not known. No quality values exist for individual bases; no much larger clone is one base distant. Library generation was performed with 5' RACE. Sequenced using an Illumina HiSeq 2000. A universal primer binding site was added through template switching, and the final cDNA carried a unique molecular identifier so that TCR cDNA molecules could be counted accurately. First-strand cDNA for TCR alpha and beta chains was synthesized from specific primers in the conserved constant-segment region. To control for contamination, every cDNA library carried two barcodes: a SMART-Mk sample barcode plus Illumina barcodes. TruSeq adapter sequences and Illumina sample barcodes were added in two successive PCR steps. The TCR alpha and beta cDNA libraries were sequenced on the Illumina HiSeq platform using custom primers. In the source study's methods: Unique molecular identifiers were extracted from raw reads with MiGEC, and CDR3 positions were determined with MiXCR. For each individual, recombination models were inferred using an EM algorithm with the repgenHMM and IGoR tools. Shared clonotype analysis was performed with the tcR package in R, normalizing sharing by the product of cloneset sizes. Out-of-frame nonproductive sequences were analyzed to study raw recombination free of thymic and clonal selection effects. TCRdb cleaned the public reads at Q25 with fastp, built clones with MiXCR and kept in-frame beta chains. Records with the same CDR3 protein are collapsed into one entry carrying the most frequent genes and DNA. The V and J calls and clone size are TCRdb's, not the authors'. The sample data list some 440,000 distinct CDR3 sequences, and 20% to 25% of these were observed just once. Roughly 2.8% of the sample belongs to the ten largest clones.

V is trimmed back by 4 bases and J by 7 bases, and the junction contains 9 bases that no gene match accounts for. For CDR1 and CDR2, the germline V gene lists SGHDT and YYEEEE. The CDR3 holds 15 amino acids from the cysteine to the phenylalanine. Only the CDR3 portion is preserved as DNA: 45 bases, with reading frame beginning at the first base. Every donor was a healthy Caucasian. Three pairs of female monozygotic twins, all aged about 18 to 30 years, were included in the twin cohort. CD4+ and CD8+ T cell populations were isolated with positive isolation kits from Invitrogen. A further study also used this sample, focusing on T cells expressing NK-cell markers. That second report states: In sorted CD3+CD56+NKG2C+, CD3+CD56+NKG2C- and CD3+CD56-NKG2C+ T-cell subsets from 7 or 8 donors, TCR beta-chain repertoires were profiled. Among the eight sequenced donors, only one was HCMV-seronegative, while the other seven were HCMV-seropositive. To restrict sorting to alphabetaTCR-expressing T cells, an anti-gammadeltaTCR antibody was added in several experiments. In a handful of donors, the dominant CD3+CD56+NKG2C+ clonotypes were found to rank among the top 10 CD8+ clonotypes and to make up roughly 1.0-7.5% of CD8+ T cells. Those dominant clonotypes were again the most abundant among CD3+CD56-NKG2C+ cells in several donors, at about 28.3-60.1%. It remained unclear whether the expanded NKG2C-expressing T cell clones were specific for HCMV antigens. All eight donors whose samples were sequenced were randomly selected healthy volunteers, three of them men and five women. A commercial ELISA kit detecting HCMV-specific IgG in serum was used to determine HCMV serostatus. MIGEC handled demultiplexing of the reads and grouping by UMI, while MiTCR was used to assemble and quantify clonotypes. To exclude erroneous sequences, only TCR cDNA sequences supported by at least two reads were retained. Downstream repertoire analysis used the tcR package, and clonotypes were matched across fractions by CDR3 nucleotide sequence plus V segment. Antigen specificity was annotated against VDJdb with VDJmatch, allowing one amino acid substitution in CDR3.

The chain is made from TRBV5-6 and TRBJ1-4; 8 junctional bases match TRBD1. Source material: CD4+ T cells sorted from blood. The receptor was derived from a woman aged 18-29 years in good health. The DNA is as follows: TGTGCCAGCAGCGTCTGGGACAGGTCGAGTGAAAAACTGTTTTTT. This encodes CASSVWDRSSEKLFF. Full variable domain (CDR3 extended with the reference TRBV5-6 and TRBJ1-4 proteins): DAGVTQSPTHLIKTRGQQVTLRCSPKSGHDTVSWYQQALGQGPQFIFQYYEEEERQRGNFPDRFSGHQFPNYSSELNVNALLLGDSALYLCASSVWDRSSEKLFFGSGTQLSVL.